Below are 23 T cell receptor beta chains sequenced from a single sample in a study of regulatory T cells in long-lasting Graves disease. Sequencing libraries for TCR beta were prepared with iRepertoire HTBI primers and Arm-PCR of CDR3 regions. TCRdb reprocessed the multiplex PCR reads with MiXCR, giving one entry per CDR3 protein. This table holds some 370,000 distinct CDR3 sequences, roughly 25% found once. Regarding time point: persistent/refractory GD, antithyroid drugs over 5 years with positive TRAb. Extracted PBMC RNA gave rise to the TCR library. This specimen consisted of peripheral blood mononuclear cells (PBMCs), obtained when the disease was refractory, from a patient treated with antithyroid drugs. The receptor source for this set is a woman in her 40s with Graves disease.

This clonotype was observed many times. CDR3 loop: CSARASNQPQHF. DNA for the CDR3: TGCAGTGCTAGGGCAAGCAATCAGCCCCAGCATTTT. The chain is built from TRBV20-1 and TRBJ1-5; D is uncertain. With 3 bases removed from V and 1 base from J, the gap between germline ends came to 4 bases. This CDR3 contains 12 residues. The V gene's germline CDR1 is DFQATT and CDR2 SNEGSKA (reference sequence).

The chain uses TRBV9 and TRBJ2-1, with 10 bases lining up with TRBD2. From germline, CDR1 is SGDLS and CDR2 YYNGEE. This CDR3 region has 17 residues. Trimming took 4 bases from V and 5 from J; bases not matched to a gene: 12. The CDR3 nucleotides read TGTGCCAGCAGCCCTCTCATAGCGGGAGGCTTTAACAATGAGCAGTTCTTC. Amino acids: CASSPLIAGGFNNEQFF.

V is TRBV5-1 and J is TRBJ2-1; D possibly corresponds to TRBD2 (7 bases). V lost 4 bases to trimming and J lost 1 base, with 18 bases between them. CDR1 is SGHRS and CDR2 is YFSETQ in the germline V gene. This CDR3 comprises 17 residues. CDR3 residues: CASSNGGGARSYNEQFF. The CDR3 DNA is TGCGCCAGCAGCAACGGAGGGGGGGCGCGGTCCTACAATGAGCAGTTCTTC.

The sample holds many counts of this clonotype. The chain links TRBV27 to TRBJ1-4; D remains unclear. Trimming pared 8 bases from V and 5 bases from J, leaving 6 bases between. The CDR3 is 11 amino acids. Germline CDR1 reads MNHEY; CDR2 reads SMNVEV (reference sequence). CDR3 bases: TGTGCCAGCGGAACGAATGAAAAACTGTTTTTT. Protein sequence: CASGTNEKLFF.

V and J are TRBV19 and TRBJ2-2; 7 nucleotides align to TRBD1. After removal of 6 bases from V and 6 bases from J, the junction contained 7 bases not matched to a gene. In germline, CDR1 is LNHDA, CDR2 SQIVND (reference sequence). The CDR3 has 14 amino acids. The CDR3: CASRDRNPAGELFF. CDR3 nucleotides: TGTGCCAGTAGGGACAGGAATCCGGCCGGGGAGCTGTTTTTT.

This clonotype turned up a few times. The gene calls are TRBV5-6 and TRBJ2-5, with D unresolved. Trimming took off 0 bases at V and 5 bases at J, with 20 bases between the two ends. The germline CDR1 and CDR2 sequences are SGHDT and YYEEEE. The CDR3 sequence is 17 residues long. CDR3 amino acids: CASSLEGGRKGLETQYF. The CDR3, as DNA: TGTGCCAGCAGCTTGGAAGGCGGCAGGAAGGGTTTGGAGACCCAGTACTTC.

This clonotype was recorded at least ten times. CDR3 bases: TGTGCCAGCAGTTTAGGCTGGACTAGGTTCCAAGAGACCCAGTACTTC. Translated, it gives CASSLGWTRFQETQYF. The chain uses TRBV28 and TRBJ2-5, with 7 bases that match TRBD2. Germline V gives CDR1 MDHEN, CDR2 SYDVKM. The CDR3 covers 16 residues. Losses at the gene ends were 2 bases for V and 1 base for J; bases not matched to a gene: 7.

The chain has TRBV28 and TRBJ2-7, with 11 bases aligning to TRBD2. The trim removed 6 bases at V and 3 bases at J, leaving 13 bases unmatched. This CDR3 spans 17 amino acids. Germline CDR1 MDHEN, CDR2 SYDVKM. Here the CDR3 reads CASSQAASGRPSYEQYF. CDR3 nucleotide sequence: TGTGCCAGCAGCCAAGCCGCTAGCGGGAGGCCGAGCTACGAGCAGTACTTC.

This clonotype was picked up a small number of times. The chain joins TRBV5-5 to TRBJ2-7, with D possibly being TRBD1 (6 bases). V lost 0 bases, J lost 3 bases, and 13 bases lay in between. In germline, CDR1 is SGHKS, CDR2 YYEKEE (reference sequence). CDR3 length equals 15 residues. DNA of the CDR3: TGTGCCAGCAGCTTGGAGGGGGATCCCCGCTACGAGCAGTACTTC. Amino acids: CASSLEGDPRYEQYF.

This clonotype was recorded many times. This rearrangement joins TRBV27 to TRBJ2-7, with 7 bases aligning to TRBD1. In germline, CDR1 is MNHEY, CDR2 SMNVEV (reference sequence). The CDR3 covers 16 residues. With V trimmed by 3 bases and J by 0 bases, 8 bases remained unmatched. CDR3 region: CASSFRSRDSSYEQYF. The CDR3 DNA reads as TGTGCCAGCAGTTTCCGAAGCCGGGACAGCTCCTACGAGCAGTACTTC.

This clonotype was seen more than once but under ten times. This CDR3 reads CSFGYNEQFF. DNA of the CDR3: TGCAGCTTTGGATACAATGAGCAGTTCTTC. V and J are TRBV20-1 and TRBJ2-1; D is unclear. This CDR3 has 10 residues. CDR1 and CDR2 from the germline V gene are DFQATT and SNEGSKA (reference sequence).

At least ten counts were recorded for this clonotype. The rearrangement links TRBV28 to TRBJ1-6; D gene uncertain. V gave up 5 bases and J gave up 11 bases, with 1 base separating them. The CDR3 extends over 9 amino acids. CDR1 MDHEN and CDR2 SYDVKM come from the germline V gene. The DNA for the CDR3 is TGTGCCAGCAGTCCACCCCTCCACTTT. Amino acids: CASSPPLHF.

This clonotype was observed a handful of times. The chain combines TRBV29-1 with TRBJ1-1; D is unclear. This CDR3 region has 16 residues. V lost 8 bases to trimming and J lost 4 bases, with 26 bases between them. The germline CDR1 and CDR2 sequences are SQVTM and ANQGSEA. The CDR3 spells CSSTLGLGPLSTEAFF. CDR3 DNA: TGCAGCTCTACTTTGGGTCTCGGACCGCTGAGCACTGAAGCTTTCTTT.

Concerning this clonotype itself: It differs at one base from a far larger clone, so likely a read error. As the CDR3 is not closed by the conserved phenylalanine or tryptophan, this likely results from a read error. V gene TRBV7-2 combines with J gene TRBJ2-5, with D perhaps TRBD1 (7 bases). The J call may be wrong; the DNA end is better matched by TRBJ2-7. CDR3 length: 16 residues. In germline, CDR1 is SGHTA, CDR2 FQGNSA. The CDR3 loop reads CASSLGAGTALYEQYL. CDR3 DNA sequence: TGTGCCAGCAGCTTGGGGGCGGGGACAGCACTCTACGAGCAGTACCTC.

This clonotype was seen a few times. V usage is TRBV4-1 and J usage is TRBJ1-5, with unresolved D. This CDR3 comprises 14 residues. V lost 4 bases to trimming and J lost 4 bases, with 11 bases between them. Germline-derived CDR1 and CDR2 are MGHRA and YSYEKL. The CDR3 loop is CASSPSGYNQPQHF. The CDR3, as DNA: TGCGCCAGCAGCCCATCGGGCTATAATCAGCCCCAGCATTTT.

This clonotype was counted ten times or more. This chain connects TRBV20-1 to TRBJ2-5, with 9 positions matching TRBD2. The CDR3 has 15 amino acids. Trimming cost V 4 bases and J 0 bases; bases outside gene matches: 6. CDR1 and CDR2 from the germline V gene are DFQATT and SNEGSKA (reference sequence). CDR3 sequence: CSAKSASGNQETQYF. DNA for the CDR3: TGCAGTGCTAAATCGGCTAGCGGGAACCAAGAGACCCAGTACTTC.

V gene TRBV30 combines with J gene TRBJ2-5; D may match TRBD1 or TRBD2 (8 bases each). The CDR3 totals 19 residues. Germline CDR1 and CDR2: GTSNPN and SVGIG (reference sequence). V gave up 7 bases and J gave up 4 bases, with 34 bases separating them. CDR3: CASDRVDSGTHISPETQYF. For the CDR3, the DNA is TGTGCCTCGGACAGGGTCGATAGCGGGACGCACATCTCCCCAGAGACCCAGTACTTC.

The V and J genes are TRBV19 and TRBJ1-4; D is ambiguous. The CDR3 consists of 15 residues. Germline loops: CDR1 LNHDA, CDR2 SQIVND (reference sequence). The V gene lost 4 bases and the J gene lost 5 bases, with 14 bases spanning the gap. CDR3 DNA: TGTGCCAGTAGTACCCGACGGAGGGAGAATGAAAAACTGTTTTTT. It codes for CASSTRRRENEKLFF.

This chain uses TRBV5-1 with TRBJ1-1; no clear D. CDR1 is SGHRS, CDR2 YFSETQ, per germline. With 4 bases removed from V and 2 bases from J, the gap between germline ends came to 18 bases. The CDR3 covers 16 residues. CDR3 sequence (DNA): TGCGCCAGCAGCCGTTACACAACAGATATCAACACTGAAGCTTTCTTT. Amino acid sequence: CASSRYTTDINTEAFF.

This clonotype was counted between two and nine times. This chain uses TRBV5-6 with TRBJ2-7, with D unclear. The V gene lost 4 bases and the J gene lost 0 bases, with 8 bases spanning the gap. Germline lookup yields CDR1 SGHDT and CDR2 YYEEEE. The CDR3 length is 13 residues. The chain's CDR3 is CASSPTSSYEQYF. Written as DNA, the CDR3 is TGTGCCAGCAGCCCAACGAGCTCCTACGAGCAGTACTTC.

The genes are TRBV29-1 and TRBJ2-2; 7 nucleotides match TRBD1. J gave up 4 bases and V 4 bases, and 6 bases lay outside the gene matches. The CDR3 runs 14 residues. Looked up from germline, CDR1 is SQVTM and CDR2 is ANQGSEA. The CDR3 protein is CSVGRTGSTGELFF. The CDR3 DNA reads as TGCAGCGTTGGTAGGACAGGTTCCACCGGGGAGCTGTTTTTT.

In its sample, this clonotype was seen a few times. The CDR3 reads CASSKQGAFEKLFF. The CDR3 DNA reads TGTGCCAGCAGTAAACAGGGGGCGTTTGAAAAACTGTTTTTT. The V gene is TRBV27, the J gene TRBJ1-4, with 9 nucleotides matching TRBD1. This CDR3 region has 14 residues. Losses at the gene ends were 5 bases for V and 7 bases for J; bases not matched to a gene: 5. Germline CDR1 reads MNHEY; CDR2 reads SMNVEV (reference sequence).

The chain couples TRBV29-1 to TRBJ2-3, with 9 bases matching TRBD1. CDR1 and CDR2 (germline): SQVTM, ANQGSEA. The CDR3 extends over 20 amino acids. The V gene end was trimmed by 0 bases and the J gene end by 7 bases; junction bases not matched to a gene: 23. DNA for the CDR3: TGCAGCGTTGAAGAGCTGGGACAGGGAATTGCGGGAGCGAGTATGAATACGCAGTATTTT. Its protein is CSVEELGQGIAGASMNTQYF.